This T cell receptor (beta chain) was identified during a study of technical replicates of blood from a few donors. Produced via immunoSEQ multiplex PCR; TCRdb's table is partial and in-frame only. The sample contains about 80,000 clones, around 92% of which appear only once. Germline lookup yields CDR1 SGHVS and CDR2 FNYEAQ. The junction had 8 bases not matched to a gene; V was cut back by 5 bases and J by 8 bases. There are 15 residues in the CDR3. The sequence was collected from a human donor in good health. Sequencing used T cells isolated from PBMCs. The chain couples TRBV7-6 to TRBJ2-2, with TRBD2 matching 10 bases. CDR3 region: CASSPLAGGSGELFF. Here the CDR3 DNA reads TGTGCCAGCAGCCCGTTAGCGGGAGGTTCGGGGGAGCTGTTTTTT.